A selection of T cell receptor beta chains follows, all from one sample in a study of CD8 T cells in ankylosing spondylitis. TCRdb re-analysed the 5' RACE reads in MiXCR, keeping a single row per CDR3 protein. The sample contains roughly 400,000 distinct CDR3 sequences, 20% to 25% of which appear only once. Sequencing was carried out using blood, either unsorted or a sorted T cell fraction (not recorded which). These receptor sequences come from a male donor with ankylosing spondylitis. The CDR3 runs from the conserved cysteine through the conserved F or W. The D gene is left open where the match is weak. Clone size is not always given. Where it is, it says once, few, many or a class for expanded clones.

v_call: TRBV7-9
j_call: TRBJ1-4
clone_size: .
d_call: .
cdr3_aa: CASSLVYEKLFF
cdr3_nt: TGTGCCAGCAGCTTAGTTTACGAAAAACTGTTTTTT

v_call: TRBV7-2
j_call: TRBJ2-1
clone_size: .
d_call: TRBD2
cdr3_aa: CASSASSGIHEQFF
cdr3_nt: TGTGCCAGCAGCGCGTCTAGCGGGATCCATGAGCAGTTCTTC

v_call: TRBV25-1
j_call: TRBJ1-6
clone_size: few
d_call: .
cdr3_aa: CASSEDPPNSPLHF
cdr3_nt: TGTGCCAGCAGTGAAGACCCGCCTAATTCACCCCTCCACTTT

v_call: TRBV6-5
j_call: TRBJ2-3
clone_size: few
d_call: .
cdr3_aa: CASSYRGRSADTQYF
cdr3_nt: TGTGCCAGCAGTTACCGGGGGCGGAGTGCAGATACGCAGTATTTT

v_call: TRBV6-2/TRBV6-3
j_call: TRBJ2-7
clone_size: few
d_call: .
cdr3_aa: CAITPDSLTYEQYF
cdr3_nt: TGTGCCATCACACCGGACTCATTGACCTACGAGCAGTACTTC

v_call: TRBV3-1
j_call: TRBJ2-6
clone_size: few
d_call: TRBD2
cdr3_aa: CASSQDWGGAGANVLTF
cdr3_nt: TGTGCCAGCAGCCAAGATTGGGGGGGAGCTGGGGCCAACGTCCTGACTTTC

v_call: TRBV3-1
j_call: TRBJ1-5
clone_size: .
d_call: .
cdr3_aa: CASSQGSGDQPQHF
cdr3_nt: TGTGCCAGCAGCCAAGGATCGGGTGATCAGCCCCAGCATTTT

v_call: TRBV7-2
j_call: TRBJ2-7
clone_size: .
d_call: TRBD2
cdr3_aa: CASSLALTSARSYEQYF
cdr3_nt: TGTGCCAGCAGCTTAGCGTTAACTAGCGCGAGATCCTACGAGCAGTACTTC

v_call: TRBV19
j_call: TRBJ2-1
clone_size: .
d_call: .
cdr3_aa: CASSIGSGGRDEQFF
cdr3_nt: TGTGCCAGTAGTATCGGAAGTGGGGGACGCGATGAGCAGTTCTTC

v_call: TRBV7-3
j_call: TRBJ2-1
clone_size: few
d_call: .
cdr3_aa: CASSSHGASEQFF
cdr3_nt: TGTGCCAGCAGCAGCCATGGAGCCAGTGAGCAGTTCTTC

v_call: TRBV5-6
j_call: TRBJ2-2
clone_size: .
d_call: .
cdr3_aa: CASSLGASIMGTGELFF
cdr3_nt: TGTGCCAGCAGCTTGGGAGCTAGCATTATGGGCACCGGGGAGCTGTTTTTT

v_call: TRBV29-1
j_call: TRBJ1-2
clone_size: .
d_call: .
cdr3_aa: CSVGGEYGYTF
cdr3_nt: TGCAGCGTCGGTGGGGAATATGGCTACACCTTC

v_call: TRBV19
j_call: TRBJ2-2
clone_size: .
d_call: .
cdr3_aa: CASSIPTTGELFF
cdr3_nt: TGTGCCAGTAGTATTCCCACAACCGGGGAGCTGTTTTTT

v_call: TRBV7-2
j_call: TRBJ2-7
clone_size: few
d_call: .
cdr3_aa: CASSRRNQAYEQYF
cdr3_nt: TGTGCCAGCAGTCGTCGTAACCAAGCCTACGAGCAGTACTTC

v_call: TRBV19
j_call: TRBJ2-6
clone_size: .
d_call: TRBD2
cdr3_aa: CASSIRLAGPSGANVLTF
cdr3_nt: TGTGCCAGTAGTATAAGGCTAGCGGGACCCTCTGGGGCCAACGTCCTGACTTTC

v_call: TRBV5-6
j_call: TRBJ1-1
clone_size: few
d_call: .
cdr3_aa: CASSLAAAMNTEAFF
cdr3_nt: TGTGCCAGCAGCTTGGCGGCAGCCATGAACACTGAAGCTTTCTTT

v_call: TRBV30
j_call: TRBJ2-7
clone_size: few
d_call: TRBD1
cdr3_aa: CAWGGEDRRYEQYF
cdr3_nt: TGTGCCTGGGGGGGTGAGGACAGGCGCTACGAGCAGTACTTC

v_call: TRBV5-6
j_call: TRBJ1-6
clone_size: .
d_call: .
cdr3_aa: CASSYVGESPLHF
cdr3_nt: TGTGCCAGCAGCTATGTTGGGGAATCACCCCTCCACTTT

v_call: TRBV28
j_call: TRBJ1-5
clone_size: few
d_call: .
cdr3_aa: CASSLGGDWNQPQHF
cdr3_nt: TGTGCCAGCAGTTTAGGGGGAGATTGGAATCAGCCCCAGCATTTT

v_call: TRBV3-1
j_call: TRBJ2-7
clone_size: few
d_call: .
cdr3_aa: CASSQGPGEQYF
cdr3_nt: TGTGCCAGCAGCCAGGGCCCCGGTGAGCAGTACTTC

v_call: TRBV5-1
j_call: TRBJ2-6
clone_size: .
d_call: .
cdr3_aa: CASSVTGTGNSGANVLTF
cdr3_nt: TGCGCCAGCAGCGTAACCGGGACGGGAAACTCTGGGGCCAACGTCCTGACTTTC

v_call: TRBV5-1
j_call: TRBJ2-5
clone_size: .
d_call: TRBD2
cdr3_aa: CASSQAGLVIFAGETQYF
cdr3_nt: TGCGCCAGCAGCCAGGCGGGACTAGTAATTTTCGCCGGCGAGACCCAGTACTTC

v_call: TRBV12-3/TRBV12-4
j_call: TRBJ2-3
clone_size: few
d_call: .
cdr3_aa: CASSPQVGSDTQYF
cdr3_nt: TGTGCCAGCAGCCCGCAGGTTGGGTCAGATACGCAGTATTTT

v_call: TRBV4-2
j_call: TRBJ2-7
clone_size: .
d_call: TRBD1
cdr3_aa: CASSQGDRGYYEQYF
cdr3_nt: TGTGCCAGCAGCCAAGGGGACAGGGGGTACTACGAGCAGTACTTC

v_call: TRBV15
j_call: TRBJ1-6
clone_size: few
d_call: .
cdr3_aa: CATSRTFLGTDSPLHF
cdr3_nt: TGTGCCACCAGCAGAACCTTCCTAGGGACGGATTCACCCCTCCACTTT

v_call: TRBV28
j_call: TRBJ2-7
clone_size: .
d_call: .
cdr3_aa: CASTRPSTYEQYF
cdr3_nt: TGTGCCAGCACTAGGCCCAGTACCTACGAGCAGTACTTC

v_call: TRBV19
j_call: TRBJ2-3
clone_size: few
d_call: .
cdr3_aa: CASSYTSGSFSDTQYF
cdr3_nt: TGTGCCAGTAGTTATACGAGCGGGTCCTTCTCAGATACGCAGTATTTT

v_call: TRBV14
j_call: TRBJ2-1
clone_size: .
d_call: .
cdr3_aa: CASSPGPPRWFF
cdr3_nt: TGTGCCAGCAGCCCCGGTCCACCAAGGTGGTTCTTC

v_call: TRBV5-1
j_call: TRBJ2-3
clone_size: few
d_call: .
cdr3_aa: CASSPQGGTDTQYF
cdr3_nt: TGCGCCAGCAGCCCTCAGGGAGGCACAGATACGCAGTATTTT

v_call: TRBV27
j_call: TRBJ2-1
clone_size: .
d_call: TRBD2
cdr3_aa: CASSVSGPYNEQFF
cdr3_nt: TGTGCCAGCAGTGTTAGCGGGCCCTACAATGAGCAGTTCTTC

v_call: TRBV12-3/TRBV12-4
j_call: TRBJ1-5
clone_size: few
d_call: .
cdr3_aa: CASSPGRPNQPQHF
cdr3_nt: TGTGCCAGCAGTCCCGGGCGGCCTAATCAGCCCCAGCATTTT

v_call: TRBV24-1
j_call: TRBJ2-2
clone_size: few
d_call: .
cdr3_aa: CATSENTGRTGELFF
cdr3_nt: TGTGCCACCAGTGAAAACACCGGGCGTACCGGGGAGCTGTTTTTT

v_call: TRBV29-1
j_call: TRBJ2-3
clone_size: .
d_call: .
cdr3_aa: CSVESYRSTDTQYF
cdr3_nt: TGCAGCGTTGAGAGCTACCGAAGCACAGATACGCAGTATTTT

v_call: TRBV5-1
j_call: TRBJ2-2
clone_size: .
d_call: .
cdr3_aa: CASSLSQGSDTGELFF
cdr3_nt: TGCGCCAGCAGCTTAAGCCAGGGATCGGACACCGGGGAGCTGTTTTTT

v_call: TRBV30
j_call: TRBJ1-5
clone_size: .
d_call: .
cdr3_aa: CAWSGEINQPQHF
cdr3_nt: TGTGCCTGGAGTGGGGAAATTAATCAGCCCCAGCATTTT

v_call: TRBV7-3
j_call: TRBJ2-7
clone_size: .
d_call: .
cdr3_aa: CASSYIGREQYF
cdr3_nt: TGTGCCAGCAGCTACATAGGACGGGAGCAGTACTTC

v_call: TRBV24-1
j_call: TRBJ2-1
clone_size: few
d_call: .
cdr3_aa: CATSDTTGPTNEQFF
cdr3_nt: TGTGCCACCAGTGATACCACGGGACCCACCAATGAGCAGTTCTTC

v_call: TRBV28
j_call: TRBJ1-5
clone_size: .
d_call: TRBD1
cdr3_aa: CASSLSTGGHQPQHF
cdr3_nt: TGTGCCAGCAGTTTATCAACAGGGGGACATCAGCCCCAGCATTTT

v_call: TRBV9
j_call: TRBJ1-1
clone_size: .
d_call: .
cdr3_aa: CASSVGPAMNTEAFF
cdr3_nt: TGTGCCAGCAGCGTAGGTCCAGCCATGAACACTGAAGCTTTCTTT

v_call: TRBV6-1
j_call: TRBJ1-5
clone_size: .
d_call: .
cdr3_aa: CASSGGGGSNQPQHF
cdr3_nt: TGTGCCAGCAGTGGAGGGGGGGGAAGCAATCAGCCCCAGCATTTT

v_call: TRBV5-1
j_call: TRBJ1-1
clone_size: .
d_call: .
cdr3_aa: CASSFFNRPSRGEAFF
cdr3_nt: TGCGCCAGCAGCTTCTTTAACAGGCCGTCCCGGGGAGAAGCTTTCTTT

v_call: TRBV29-1
j_call: TRBJ2-1
clone_size: few
d_call: .
cdr3_aa: CSVGPTVGARFF
cdr3_nt: TGCAGCGTTGGGCCCACAGTGGGGGCTCGGTTCTTC

v_call: TRBV15
j_call: TRBJ2-3
clone_size: .
d_call: TRBD2
cdr3_aa: CATSKRGPPRGGSDTQYF
cdr3_nt: TGTGCCACCAGCAAGAGAGGCCCACCCCGAGGCGGGAGCGATACGCAGTATTTT

v_call: TRBV5-6
j_call: TRBJ1-5
clone_size: .
d_call: TRBD1
cdr3_aa: CASTRTGSNQPQHF
cdr3_nt: TGTGCCAGCACCCGGACAGGGAGCAATCAGCCCCAGCATTTT

v_call: TRBV6-1
j_call: TRBJ2-7
clone_size: few
d_call: .
cdr3_aa: CASSEEVYRAYEQYF
cdr3_nt: TGTGCCAGCAGTGAAGAAGTTTACAGGGCCTACGAGCAGTACTTC

v_call: TRBV18
j_call: TRBJ2-1
clone_size: .
d_call: .
cdr3_aa: CASSRPGPTFEQFF
cdr3_nt: TGTGCCAGCTCTCGTCCCGGGCCTACCTTTGAGCAGTTCTTC

v_call: TRBV28
j_call: TRBJ2-5
clone_size: few
d_call: .
cdr3_aa: CASSSPGRYQETQYF
cdr3_nt: TGTGCCAGCAGTTCCCCGGGACGGTACCAAGAGACCCAGTACTTC

v_call: TRBV15
j_call: TRBJ2-3
clone_size: few
d_call: .
cdr3_aa: CATSRDTSTDTQYF
cdr3_nt: TGTGCCACCAGCAGAGACACAAGCACAGATACGCAGTATTTT

v_call: TRBV20-1
j_call: TRBJ1-1
clone_size: once
d_call: .
cdr3_aa: CSARDRFGALNTEAFF
cdr3_nt: TGCAGTGCTAGAGATAGATTCGGGGCTCTGAACACTGAAGCTTTCTTT

v_call: TRBV7-9
j_call: TRBJ2-5
clone_size: .
d_call: .
cdr3_aa: CASSPRTPLGETRYF
cdr3_nt: TGTGCCAGCAGCCCCAGGACGCCCCTCGGGGAGACCCGGTACTTC

v_call: TRBV3-1
j_call: TRBJ2-2
clone_size: .
d_call: TRBD2
cdr3_aa: CASSQTSGRAGELFF
cdr3_nt: TGTGCCAGCAGTCAGACTAGCGGGAGGGCCGGGGAGCTGTTTTTT

v_call: TRBV11-2
j_call: TRBJ1-1
clone_size: .
d_call: .
cdr3_aa: CASSSMTTEAFF
cdr3_nt: TGTGCCAGCAGCTCCATGACCACTGAAGCTTTCTTT

v_call: TRBV7-2
j_call: TRBJ2-5
clone_size: few
d_call: TRBD2
cdr3_aa: CASSSAVARGGETQYF
cdr3_nt: TGTGCCAGCAGCTCCGCTGTCGCGCGGGGGGGAGAGACCCAGTACTTC

v_call: TRBV20-1
j_call: TRBJ1-1
clone_size: .
d_call: .
cdr3_aa: CSAPRLGTTEAFF
cdr3_nt: TGCAGTGCTCCTCGATTAGGGACCACTGAAGCTTTCTTT